The subject of this entry is one TCR beta chain. Antigen specificity is unknown. The sample comes from a study of blood T cells in healthy people across ages. Germline CDR1 SEHNR, CDR2 FQNEAQ (reference sequence). This CDR3 has 17 amino acids. Trimming pared 3 bases from V and 4 bases from J, leaving 19 bases between. Combining a sample-barcoded 5' primer with a J-beta primer mix, a second PCR ran for roughly 7 to 11 cycles. Each CDR3 protein is one row after TCRdb ran MiXCR on the 5' RACE reads. The repertoire includes 800,000 to 950,000 distinct CDR3 sequences, almost 30% of them detected once, and roughly 10% sits in the top ten. The study, taken as a whole, reports: Donor CMV infection status was unknown, possibly confounding age-related changes in expanded clonotypes.

The same data also went into a second study, on T cells of mothers and their children.

The TCR was taken from a woman between 35 and 50 years old in good health. The rearrangement links TRBV7-9 to TRBJ1-5; weak D call: TRBD1 (6 bases). The sequencing sample was made of blood. CDR3 in DNA: TGTGCCAGCAGCTTTAGCTGGCCAGGGGAGATGAATCAGCCCCAGCATTTT. Translating gives CASSFSWPGEMNQPQHF. The variable domain in full, completed from reference TRBV7-9 and TRBJ1-5, reads DTGVSQNPRHKITKRGQNVTFRCDPISEHNRLYWYRQTLGQGPEFLTYFQNEAQLEKSRLLSDRFSAERPKGSFSTLEIQRTEQGDSAMYLCASSFSWPGEMNQPQHFGDGTRLSIL.